The 27 T cell receptor beta chains in this list originate from one sample, sequenced in a study of T-cell memory formation after mild COVID-19. TCRdb analysed the 5' RACE reads with MiXCR anew, one entry per CDR3 protein. In the table there are roughly 190,000 distinct CDR3 sequences, roughly 27% of which are singletons. Sequenced: PBMCs or a T cell subset sorted from them (not recorded which). These receptors originate from an adult woman who had mild COVID-19 (a few samples of this study predate the infection). Cell type and time point are not known.

The table lists this clonotype with a few counts. The chain is built from TRBV5-1 and TRBJ1-1; perhaps TRBD1 as D (6 bases). V was shortened by 0 bases and J by 5 bases, with 11 bases between the two germline ends. CDR3 length equals 14 residues. CDR1 is SGHRS, CDR2 YFSETQ, per germline. CDR3 residues: CASSLGGAGTEAFF. The CDR3 region has the DNA TGCGCCAGCAGCTTGGGGGGGGCAGGGACTGAAGCTTTCTTT. Combining the CDR3 with reference TRBV5-1 and TRBJ1-1 gives the whole variable domain KAGVTQTPRYLIKTRGQQVTLSCSPISGHRSVSWYQQTPGQGLQFLFEYFSETQRNKGNFPGRFSGRQFSNSRSEMNVSTLELGDSALYLCASSLGGAGTEAFFGQGTRLTVV.

This chain connects TRBV20-1 to TRBJ1-5; TRBD1 is a possible D gene (5 bases). V lost 0 bases to trimming and J lost 2 bases, with 14 bases between them. CDR1 is DFQATT, CDR2 SNEGSKA, per germline (reference sequence). This CDR3 has 16 residues. CDR3 in amino acids: CSARDPGIGGNQPQHF. CDR3 nucleotides: TGCAGTGCTAGAGATCCAGGGATAGGAGGCAATCAGCCCCAGCATTTT.

This clonotype has just a few counts. The chain joins TRBV7-8 to TRBJ2-7; no definite D call. CDR1 SGHVS and CDR2 FQNEAQ come from the germline V gene. Trimming cost V 6 bases and J 2 bases, with 11 bases left between them. The CDR3 covers 13 residues. The CDR3 spells CASRPKGTYEQYF. CDR3 nucleotides: TGTGCCAGCAGACCAAAGGGAACCTACGAGCAGTACTTC.

The J gene is TRBJ2-1, the V gene TRBV24-1, with TRBD2 identical over 12 bases. Germline CDR1 reads KGHDR; CDR2 reads SFDVKD. The CDR3 runs to 18 residues. V lost 3 bases to trimming and J lost 1 base; unmatched junction nucleotides: 6. CDR3: CATSDLNLAGGSYNEQFF. CDR3 nucleotide sequence: TGTGCCACCAGTGATCTCAATCTAGCGGGAGGGTCCTACAATGAGCAGTTCTTC.

This clonotype was picked up one time. The CDR3 region has the DNA TGCGCCAGCAGCCAAGAGGGGCCCGCCGAAGCTTTCTTT. The encoded protein is CASSQEGPAEAFF. V and J are TRBV4-1 and TRBJ1-1; D is perhaps TRBD1 (5 bases). This CDR3 contains 13 residues. V lost 0 bases and J 8 bases, leaving 10 bases between the germline ends. Germline-derived CDR1 and CDR2 are MGHRA and YSYEKL.

This clonotype was recorded only once. V is TRBV7-3 and J is TRBJ2-3; 7 bases align to TRBD1. CDR1 is SGHTA and CDR2 is FQGTGA in the germline V gene. With 2 bases clipped from V and 0 bases from J, the junction kept 11 bases outside the gene matches. The CDR3 extends over 18 amino acids. CDR3 in amino acids: CASSLATGVPPSTDTQYF. CDR3 in DNA: TGTGCCAGCAGCTTAGCCACAGGGGTTCCCCCTAGCACAGATACGCAGTATTTT.

The chain has TRBV19 and TRBJ1-5; D gene unclear. Per germline, CDR1 LNHDA and CDR2 SQIVND (reference sequence). The V end was cut by 6 bases, the J end by 0 bases, with 12 bases between. The CDR3 consists of 15 residues. CDR3 residues: CASSPAVDSNQPQHF. The CDR3 DNA is TGTGCCAGTAGCCCGGCGGTGGATAGCAATCAGCCCCAGCATTTT.

This chain joins TRBV5-1 and TRBJ2-5; TRBD1 matches at 7 bases. The junction had 11 bases not matched to a gene; V was cut back by 4 bases and J by 5 bases. The CDR3 is 15 amino acids. Germline V gene data show CDR1 as SGHRS and CDR2 as YFSETQ. The CDR3 loop is CASSPGQGGGETQYF. CDR3 nucleotides: TGCGCCAGCAGCCCCGGCCAAGGGGGCGGGGAGACCCAGTACTTC.

This clonotype is termed medium-sized. This chain uses TRBV24-1 with TRBJ2-3; 8 bases map to TRBD1. Trimming took 5 bases from V and 2 from J; bases not matched to a gene: 32. Per the germline V gene, CDR1 is KGHDR and CDR2 is SFDVKD. CDR3 length equals 24 residues. CDR3 in DNA: TGTGCCACCAGTGGTCACCTCTCACGGAACCCGGGACAGGCCCGGAGGACGAACACAGATACGCAGTATTTT. Protein: CATSGHLSRNPGQARRTNTDTQYF.

This clonotype was seen more than once but under ten times. The rearrangement uses TRBV6-2 or TRBV6-3 and TRBJ1-2, with 8 bases identical to TRBD1. Losses at the gene ends were 4 bases for V and 4 bases for J; bases not matched to a gene: 8. CDR1 and CDR2 (germline): MNHEY, SVGEGT. The CDR3 spans 15 residues. CDR3 sequence (DNA): TGTGCCAGCAGTTCCAGGGGGCGCGGGAGCTATGGCTACACCTTC. It is translated as CASSSRGRGSYGYTF.

The chain uses TRBV7-2 and TRBJ1-2; 7 bases fit TRBD1. CDR1 and CDR2 from the germline V gene are SGHTA and FQGNSA. Trimming at V came to 5 bases and at J to 5 bases, leaving 11 bases not matched to a gene. The CDR3 spans 15 residues. CDR3 in amino acids: CASSPTGTDIYGYTF. Here the CDR3 DNA reads TGTGCCAGCAGCCCCACCGGGACAGATATATATGGCTACACCTTC.

The chain has TRBV20-1 and TRBJ2-7; 8 nucleotides line up with TRBD1. The V gene end was trimmed by 0 bases and the J gene end by 0 bases; junction bases not matched to a gene: 4. This CDR3 has 15 residues. CDR1 is DFQATT, CDR2 SNEGSKA, per germline (reference sequence). CDR3 in amino acids: CSAREGQGSSYEQYF. The CDR3 DNA is TGCAGTGCTAGAGAAGGACAGGGTAGCTCCTACGAGCAGTACTTC.

This clonotype was detected a few times. The J gene is TRBJ2-1, the V gene TRBV30, with D perhaps TRBD1 or TRBD2 (5 bases each). V gave up 2 bases and J gave up 7 bases, with 18 bases separating them. This CDR3 spans 15 amino acids. CDR1 is GTSNPN, CDR2 SVGIG, per germline (reference sequence). CDR3 residues: CAWSPRGVPVNEQFF. The CDR3 bases are TGTGCCTGGAGTCCCAGAGGGGTACCGGTGAATGAGCAGTTCTTC.

The rearrangement joins TRBV5-1 to TRBJ1-3, with D hard to call. V was pared by 0 bases and J by 4 bases, with 11 bases between. The CDR3 is made up of 15 amino acids. Germline V gives CDR1 SGHRS, CDR2 YFSETQ. The CDR3 sequence: CASSLVPSGGNTIYF. The CDR3 DNA reads TGCGCCAGCAGCTTGGTACCGTCGGGAGGAAACACCATATATTTT.

The genes are TRBV15 and TRBJ2-1; 13 bases line up with TRBD2. The CDR3 length is 17 residues. The V and J ends lost 0 bases and 5 bases, in that order; junction bases with no gene match: 4. Germline V lookup: CDR1 LNHNV, CDR2 YYDKDF (reference sequence). This CDR3 reads CATSRERGLAGNNEQFF. The CDR3 nucleotides read TGTGCCACCAGCAGAGAAAGGGGACTAGCGGGGAACAATGAGCAGTTCTTC. Together with reference TRBV15 and TRBJ2-1, the CDR3 gives the full variable domain: DAMVIQNPRYQVTQFGKPVTLSCSQTLNHNVMYWYQQKSSQAPKLLFHYYDKDFNNEADTPDNFQSRRPNTSFCFLDIRSPGLGDTAMYLCATSRERGLAGNNEQFFGPGTRLTVL.

The rearrangement uses TRBV6-6 and TRBJ2-7; 8 positions match TRBD1. CDR1 and CDR2 (germline): MNHNY, SVGAGI (reference sequence). The CDR3 runs 20 residues. V gave up 0 bases and J gave up 1 base; unmatched junction bases: 17. The DNA of the CDR3 is TGTGCCAGCAGTTACTCGCAGGGTCAGGGGGCCGCCCCCAGTTCCTACGAGCAGTACTTC. Protein product: CASSYSQGQGAAPSSYEQYF.

The chain has TRBV6-1 and TRBJ2-7; the match to TRBD1 covers 7 bases. Germline CDR1 reads MNHNS; CDR2 reads SASEGT. This CDR3 has 15 amino acids. J lost 3 bases, V lost 3 bases, and 8 bases had no gene match. For the CDR3, the DNA is TGTGCCAGCAGTGAGGACAGGAGGATCTTCTACGAGCAGTACTTC. Protein sequence: CASSEDRRIFYEQYF.

This clonotype occurred a few times. The chain links TRBV5-1 to TRBJ2-1, with 10 bases that match TRBD2. The CDR3 runs 15 residues. Germline lookup yields CDR1 SGHRS and CDR2 YFSETQ. With V trimmed by 4 bases and J by 9 bases, 10 bases remained unmatched. CDR3 region: CASSMVAGGRGEQFF. Here the CDR3 DNA reads TGCGCCAGCAGCATGGTAGCGGGGGGCCGGGGTGAGCAGTTCTTC.

This clonotype was detected only a few times. This rearrangement joins TRBV27 to TRBJ1-1; possibly TRBD1 for D (5 bases). Per germline, CDR1 MNHEY and CDR2 SMNVEV (reference sequence). The CDR3 length is 13 residues. Trimming removed 2 bases at V and 8 bases at J, with 12 bases between. CDR3 nucleotides: TGTGCCAGCAGTTTAGCTTGGGGGAGAGAAGCTTTCTTT. Translating it yields CASSLAWGREAFF.

The chain is built from TRBV12-3 or TRBV12-4 and TRBJ2-7; D may be TRBD1 (5 bases). The CDR3 length is 12 residues. V gave up 5 bases and J gave up 3 bases, with 8 bases separating them. CDR3 protein: CASSLQDYEQYF. Here the CDR3 DNA reads TGTGCCAGCAGTCTACAGGACTACGAGCAGTACTTC.

The chain uses TRBV6-5 and TRBJ2-3; the D gene could be TRBD1 or TRBD2 (6 bases each). Germline V gene sequence: CDR1 MNHEY, CDR2 SVGAGI. This CDR3 region has 16 residues. The V end was cut by 6 bases, the J end by 0 bases, with 16 bases between. CDR3 residues: CASSIGGGLSTDTQYF. CDR3 coding DNA: TGTGCCAGCAGCATTGGAGGGGGACTTAGCACAGATACGCAGTATTTT.

The DNA for the CDR3 is TGCGCCAGCAGCTTGGTTACAGCGGGAGTATCCGAGCAGTACTTC. This sequence encodes CASSLVTAGVSEQYF. This sequence joins TRBV5-1 and TRBJ2-7; 8 bases are a match to TRBD2. The V and J ends lost 0 bases and 6 bases, in that order; junction bases with no gene match: 8. The germline V gene has CDR1 SGHRS and CDR2 YFSETQ. The CDR3 is 15 residues long. Full variable domain (missing parts from reference TRBV5-1 and TRBJ2-7): KAGVTQTPRYLIKTRGQQVTLSCSPISGHRSVSWYQQTPGQGLQFLFEYFSETQRNKGNFPGRFSGRQFSNSRSEMNVSTLELGDSALYLCASSLVTAGVSEQYFGPGTRLTVT.

This clonotype was seen a handful of times. The chain uses TRBV12-3 or TRBV12-4 and TRBJ2-2, with 7 bases identical to TRBD2. This CDR3 spans 17 amino acids. The trim removed 3 bases at V and 5 bases at J, leaving 12 bases unmatched. The DNA of the CDR3 is TGTGCCAGCAGTTTTTCGCGGGAGAAGGGGAGGACCGGGGAGCTGTTTTTT. Translated, it gives CASSFSREKGRTGELFF.

This clonotype was seen repeatedly, ten times or more. The chain couples TRBV5-1 to TRBJ2-1; a possible D gene is TRBD1 (6 bases). V was pared by 4 bases and J by 1 base, with 9 bases between. CDR3 length: 14 amino acids. Per germline, CDR1 SGHRS and CDR2 YFSETQ. CDR3 sequence: CASSPDRSYNEQFF. The CDR3 region has the DNA TGCGCCAGCAGCCCCGACAGGTCCTACAATGAGCAGTTCTTC.

This clonotype appeared once. The chain is built from TRBV4-2 and TRBJ2-6; D perhaps matches TRBD1 (6 bases). This CDR3 region has 16 residues. The V gene lost 5 bases and the J gene lost 2 bases, with 13 bases spanning the gap. The V gene's germline CDR1 is LGHNA and CDR2 YNFKEQ. The CDR3 DNA reads as TGTGCCAGCAGCTCCGGAACAGGGACTGGGGCCAACGTCCTGACTTTC. Translating gives CASSSGTGTGANVLTF.

V and J are TRBV4-3 and TRBJ2-1; a possible D gene is TRBD2 (7 bases). The CDR3 is made up of 14 amino acids. CDR1 and CDR2 (germline): LGHNA, YSLEER. V was clipped by 4 bases and J by 9 bases, with 16 bases between them. CDR3 DNA sequence: TGCGCCAGCAGCCCCGTTGCGGGGGCAGGTGAGCAGTTCTTC. It specifies CASSPVAGAGEQFF.

The chain is built from TRBV6-5 and TRBJ2-4; 8 bases line up with TRBD2. The germline gives CDR1 MNHEY, CDR2 SVGAGI. V was clipped by 6 bases and J by 6 bases; unmatched bases: 10. The CDR3 loop spans 15 amino acids. CDR3 DNA: TGTGCCAGCAGGGGGGAGCGGGGGAGCCGAAACATTCAGTACTTC. Protein sequence: CASRGERGSRNIQYF.